These 22 T cell receptor beta chains share one sample of origin, sequenced in a study of cytomegalovirus exposure and HLA in healthy donors. TCRdb's table, derived via immunoSEQ multiplex PCR, lists solely in-frame clones and lacks some. The sample holds approximately 220,000 clones; more than 75% are singletons and the top ten take approximately 2.5%. The specimen was PBMCs. The source of these receptors is a man aged 18 to 30 in good health and CMV-seronegative.

This clone was counted only a few times. This chain connects TRBV6-5 to TRBJ2-7; a weak D match, TRBD1 (5 bases). CDR3 size: 13 residues. Trimming cost V 2 bases and J 2 bases, with 7 bases left between them. Germline V gives CDR1 MNHEY, CDR2 SVGAGI. CDR3 in amino acids: CASSYGATYEQYF. DNA for the CDR3: TGTGCCAGCAGTTACGGGGCGACCTACGAGCAGTACTTC.

The rearrangement links TRBV6-5 to TRBJ2-7; 7 bases agree with TRBD1. The CDR3 has 13 residues. Germline V gene lookup returns CDR1 MNHEY and CDR2 SVGAGI. The V and J ends lost 6 bases and 5 bases, in that order; junction bases with no gene match: 7. CDR3 sequence: CASSRTGEHEQYF. CDR3 in DNA: TGTGCCAGCAGCCGCACAGGGGAACACGAGCAGTACTTC.

The chain uses TRBV5-1 and TRBJ1-1; D might be TRBD1 (5 bases). The CDR3 covers 15 residues. Germline CDR1 is SGHRS and CDR2 is YFSETQ. Deletions cut 4 bases from V and 4 bases from J, with 17 bases between. CDR3 protein: CASSRTIGVGTEAFF. The CDR3 DNA reads TGCGCCAGCAGCCGAACGATAGGGGTTGGCACTGAAGCTTTCTTT.

The chain uses TRBV9 and TRBJ1-3; D is undetermined. Trimming cost V 5 bases and J 7 bases, with 13 bases left between them. The CDR3 consists of 13 residues. Germline CDR1 SGDLS, CDR2 YYNGEE. CDR3: CASSHDPGNTIYF. CDR3 coding DNA: TGTGCCAGCAGTCATGATCCCGGGAACACCATATATTTT. Variable domain in full (rest from reference TRBV9 and TRBJ1-3): DSGVTQTPKHLITATGQRVTLRCSPRSGDLSVYWYQQSLDQGLQFLIQYYNGEERAKGNILERFSAQQFPDLHSELNLSSLELGDSALYFCASSHDPGNTIYFGEGSWLTVV.

The chain uses TRBV2 and TRBJ2-2; tentatively, D is TRBD2 (5 bases). This CDR3 is built from 14 residues. Looked up from germline, CDR1 is SNHLY and CDR2 is FYNNEI. V dropped 7 bases and J dropped 1 base, with 10 bases sitting between them. CDR3 nucleotide sequence: TGTGCCAGCACTCAGGCGGGGAACACCGGGGAGCTGTTTTTT. Translation: CASTQAGNTGELFF.

J is TRBJ1-2 and V is TRBV10-3; D is uncertain. The germline V gene has CDR1 ENHRY and CDR2 SYGVKD. Trimming removed 7 bases at V and 6 bases at J, with 12 bases between. The CDR3 runs to 12 residues. CDR3 sequence: CAINVAEDGYTF. As DNA, the CDR3 is TGTGCCATCAACGTGGCAGAGGATGGCTACACCTTC.

The chain links TRBV2 to TRBJ2-3; 10 nucleotides agree with TRBD2. The J segment lost 2 bases and the V segment lost 11 bases, leaving 7 bases of the junction unmatched. The CDR3 has 14 residues. Germline CDR1 reads SNHLY; CDR2 reads FYNNEI. DNA for the CDR3: TGTGCCGGCGAGCGGGGGGGCCCCACAGATACGCAGTATTTT. This sequence encodes CAGERGGPTDTQYF.

V usage is TRBV13 and J usage is TRBJ2-1; 11 nucleotides agree with TRBD2. With 5 bases clipped from V and 9 bases from J, the junction kept 9 bases outside the gene matches. Looked up from germline, CDR1 is PRHDT and CDR2 is FYEKMQ (reference sequence). The CDR3 extends over 15 amino acids. The CDR3 reads CASSPRGLAEFEQFF. The CDR3 coding sequence is TGTGCCAGCAGCCCAAGGGGACTAGCGGAGTTTGAGCAGTTCTTC.

The CDR3 bases are TGTGCCAGCAGCTTAGAGGAGGTGAGCACTGAAGCTTTCTTT. Translated: CASSLEEVSTEAFF. The chain carries TRBV7-9 and TRBJ1-1; no clear D. The V end was cut by 1 base, the J end by 4 bases, with 10 bases between. Germline assignment: CDR1 SEHNR and CDR2 FQNEAQ (reference sequence). There are 14 residues in the CDR3.

This chain joins TRBV5-5 and TRBJ1-6; D is unclear. The CDR3 covers 16 residues. The germline V gene encodes CDR1 SGHKS and CDR2 YYEKEE (reference sequence). V shed 3 bases and J shed 0 bases, with 10 bases lying between them. This CDR3 reads CASSSSRSSYNSPLHF. The CDR3 DNA reads TGTGCCAGCAGCTCTTCTCGGAGCTCCTATAATTCACCCCTCCACTTT.

The rearrangement links TRBV15 to TRBJ2-6; D uncertain. Looked up from germline, CDR1 is LNHNV and CDR2 is YYDKDF (reference sequence). V lost 0 bases, J lost 4 bases, and 7 bases lay in between. CDR3 length: 15 amino acids. CDR3 sequence: CATSRDSPGANVLTF. In DNA form, the CDR3 reads TGTGCCACCAGCAGAGATTCCCCAGGGGCCAACGTCCTGACTTTC. Full variable domain (remainder filled in from reference TRBV15 and TRBJ2-6): DAMVIQNPRYQVTQFGKPVTLSCSQTLNHNVMYWYQQKSSQAPKLLFHYYDKDFNNEADTPDNFQSRRPNTSFCFLDIRSPGLGDTAMYLCATSRDSPGANVLTFGAGSRLTVL.

The CDR3 loop is CASSGRGKGYTF. DNA for the CDR3: TGTGCCAGCAGCGGGCGGGGGAAAGGCTACACCTTC. J is TRBJ1-2 and V is TRBV7-9, with D tentatively TRBD1 (5 bases). The CDR3 sequence is 12 residues long. CDR1 SEHNR and CDR2 FQNEAQ come from the germline V gene (reference sequence). The V end lost 5 bases, the J end lost 8 bases, and 12 bases lay between the germline ends.

This chain joins TRBV4-3 and TRBJ1-1; TRBD1 is a possible D gene (5 bases). The germline gives CDR1 LGHNA, CDR2 YSLEER. Trimming left V 0 bases short and J 7 bases short, with 12 bases between. CDR3 length: 14 residues. CDR3 bases: TGCGCCAGCAGCCAAGAAAGGGGTCAGTTTGAAGCTTTCTTT. As protein: CASSQERGQFEAFF.

The chain links TRBV5-1 to TRBJ2-7, with D possibly matching TRBD2 (6 bases). The CDR3 is made up of 15 amino acids. V was clipped by 0 bases and J by 2 bases, with 12 bases between them. CDR1 and CDR2 (germline): SGHRS, YFSETQ. The CDR3 sequence: CASSLVAGSAYEQYF. The CDR3 nucleotides are TGCGCCAGCAGCTTGGTTGCGGGGTCGGCCTACGAGCAGTACTTC.

This sequence joins TRBV4-2 and TRBJ1-3, with 11 positions matching TRBD1. The CDR3 totals 15 residues. Per germline, CDR1 LGHNA and CDR2 YNFKEQ. V gave up 3 bases and J gave up 4 bases; unmatched junction bases: 2. The CDR3, as DNA: TGTGCCAGCAGCCAGCGGACAGGGGGCGGAAACACCATATATTTT. This encodes CASSQRTGGGNTIYF.

This chain links TRBV10-3 with TRBJ2-7; 9 nucleotides align to TRBD1. CDR3 length: 11 residues. Germline V gives CDR1 ENHRY, CDR2 SYGVKD. V trimming: 9 bases; J trimming: 3 bases; junction bases outside the gene matches: 0. The CDR3 sequence is CAMGQGYEQYF. CDR3 nucleotides: TGTGCCATGGGACAGGGCTACGAGCAGTACTTC.

The chain has TRBV18 and TRBJ2-2; 7 positions match TRBD1. The CDR3 is 14 amino acids. The V and J ends lost 2 bases and 6 bases, in that order; junction bases with no gene match: 3. The germline V gene has CDR1 KGHSH and CDR2 LQKENI. This CDR3 is CASSPTGDAGELFF. The CDR3 DNA reads as TGTGCCAGCTCACCAACAGGGGATGCCGGGGAGCTGTTTTTT.

There are a few counts of this clone. The CDR3 region has the DNA TGCGCCAGCAGCTTGGTCGGCTCCTATAATTCACCCCTCCACTTT. Translated: CASSLVGSYNSPLHF. The chain combines TRBV5-1 with TRBJ1-6; D gene unclear. From germline, CDR1 is SGHRS and CDR2 YFSETQ. This CDR3 is built from 15 residues. V lost 0 bases to trimming and J lost 0 bases, with 4 bases between them.

This clone was counted only a few times. This chain links TRBV7-9 with TRBJ2-5, with D hard to call. Per germline, CDR1 SEHNR and CDR2 FQNEAQ (reference sequence). Trimming left V 4 bases short and J 7 bases short, with 10 bases between. There are 12 residues in the CDR3. The CDR3 nucleotides read TGTGCCAGCAGCTCCGACGGGTTGACCCAGTACTTC. It yields the protein CASSSDGLTQYF.

This rearrangement joins TRBV7-2 to TRBJ2-3, with 9 positions matching TRBD2. V was pared by 1 base and J by 4 bases, with 3 bases of the junction left unmatched. Germline loops: CDR1 SGHTA, CDR2 FQGNSA. This CDR3 is built from 15 residues. CDR3 amino acids: CASSLVAGVADTQYF. CDR3 coding DNA: TGTGCCAGCAGCTTAGTAGCGGGGGTCGCAGATACGCAGTATTTT.

The chain carries TRBV5-1 and TRBJ2-3; possibly TRBD1 for D (5 bases). Germline V gene sequence: CDR1 SGHRS, CDR2 YFSETQ. Trimming took 4 bases from V and 3 from J, leaving 9 bases between them. The CDR3 consists of 13 residues. CDR3 in DNA: TGCGCCAGCAGCCTGACAGAAACAGATACGCAGTATTTT. Translating gives CASSLTETDTQYF. Together with reference TRBV5-1 and TRBJ2-3, the CDR3 gives the full variable domain: KAGVTQTPRYLIKTRGQQVTLSCSPISGHRSVSWYQQTPGQGLQFLFEYFSETQRNKGNFPGRFSGRQFSNSRSEMNVSTLELGDSALYLCASSLTETDTQYFGPGTRLTVL.

This chain joins TRBV18 and TRBJ2-7; 7 bases line up with TRBD1. J gave up 1 base and V 4 bases, and 1 base lay outside the gene matches. The CDR3 spans 13 residues. Germline V gene data show CDR1 as KGHSH and CDR2 as LQKENI. The CDR3 here is CASSQTGSYEQYF. CDR3 nucleotide sequence: TGTGCCAGCTCACAGACAGGGTCCTACGAGCAGTACTTC.